These T cell receptor beta chains were read from a single sample in a study of T cell responses to AZD1222 COVID-19 vaccine. TCRdb's table, derived via immunoSEQ multiplex PCR, lists solely in-frame clones and lacks some. The profile shows approximately 160,000 clones, around 88% of them singletons. The sequencing used peripheral blood, collected on day 0 of AZD1222 vaccination. These receptors all come from an adult in good health. CDR3s leave out the opening cysteine and the closing phenylalanine or tryptophan. Each record gives: CDR3 length, V gene, J gene, clone size, CDR3 protein. Rows may omit the clone size; those that give it use once, few, many or a size class.

12	TRBV2	TRBJ2-1	NA	ASRATSGPNEQF
13	TRBV9	TRBJ2-3	NA	ASSVGWGGLNTQY
11	TRBV9	TRBJ1-1	NA	ASSSQLHTEAF
15	TRBV19	TRBJ2-1	NA	ASKGPSGGRSYNEQF
10	TRBV6-2/TRBV6-3	TRBJ1-1	NA	ASSDPTGEAF
15	TRBV10-3	TRBJ1-3	once	AISESGARGIGNTIY
13	TRBV30	TRBJ2-3	once	AWSTDRGLTDTQY
13	TRBV2	TRBJ2-3	few	ASSDAGGEGNTQY
12	TRBV6-5	TRBJ2-3	NA	ASTHGQGSDTQY
12	TRBV28	TRBJ1-5	few	ASSVIGRNQPQH
12	TRBV11-2	TRBJ1-1	once	ASSLKGETTEAF
13	TRBV6-6	TRBJ2-7	NA	ASSSRDRAINEQY
13	TRBV13	TRBJ2-7	NA	ASSLRLRPGDEQY
15	TRBV7-2	TRBJ2-5	NA	ASSLNSLRSEQETQY
11	TRBV11-2	TRBJ2-7	NA	ASSFGRSGEQY
11	TRBV5-1	TRBJ2-7	once	ASSLDAGVQQY
11	TRBV28	TRBJ2-7	NA	ASSLELAGGTY
15	TRBV19	TRBJ1-6	NA	ASTSELRLGYNSPLH
14	TRBV13	TRBJ1-1	NA	ASSVFSGTGNTEAF
13	TRBV6-2/TRBV6-3	TRBJ2-1	few	ASSYQPDSNNEQF
12	TRBV4-3	TRBJ2-2	NA	ASSQDWGSGELF
16	TRBV15	TRBJ2-4	NA	ATSRAIGREIAKNIQY
10	TRBV5-5	TRBJ1-1	NA	ASNHLNTEAF
10	TRBV30	TRBJ1-2	NA	ARHEGGYGYT
14	TRBV9	TRBJ2-1	NA	ASSVGRQVTRNEQF
12	TRBV4-3	TRBJ1-2	NA	ASSQVGGLGGYT
11	TRBV12-5	TRBJ2-5	once	ASGPDLRETQY
14	TRBV19	TRBJ1-5	NA	ASRTSGPNSNQPQH
13	TRBV9	TRBJ2-7	once	ASSVASGVSGEQY
10	TRBV30	TRBJ1-2	once	AWAGGAYGYT
9	TRBV5-1	TRBJ2-7	NA	ASKDSYEQY
11	TRBV19	TRBJ1-5	NA	ASQSQGKGPQH
10	TRBV5-6	TRBJ1-6	NA	ASGDRNSPLH
11	TRBV12-3/TRBV12-4	TRBJ2-7	NA	ASSLWSGDEQY
12	TRBV6-6	TRBJ2-1	NA	ASSYVAGVNEQF
12	TRBV5-1	TRBJ1-1	NA	ASSSGSLNTEAF
12	TRBV5-1	TRBJ1-2	NA	ASSLAGTDAGYT
13	TRBV7-6	TRBJ2-7	NA	ASSLASGRAHEQY
15	TRBV5-6	TRBJ2-7	NA	ASSPKLRDRAPYEQY
13	TRBV5-1	TRBJ1-1	NA	ASTGDRGGNTEAF
12	TRBV18	TRBJ2-7	NA	ASSPEGWDYEQY
11	TRBV4-2	TRBJ1-1	NA	ASSQGRWGEAF
10	TRBV29-1	TRBJ2-2	NA	SVQRVAGELF
13	TRBV27	TRBJ2-1	NA	ASSLPDVAGAEQF
11	TRBV27	TRBJ1-1	NA	ASSSGTFTEAF
13	TRBV19	TRBJ1-5	NA	ASSLGTGRNQPQH
9	TRBV6-5	TRBJ2-1	NA	ASRGMAVEF
11	TRBV6-5	TRBJ2-2	NA	ASSYSRGRELF
10	TRBV7-9	TRBJ1-1	few	ASSPKNTEAF
13	TRBV15	TRBJ1-2	few	ATSREKGYSYGYT
12	TRBV18	TRBJ1-3	NA	ASSPGASGNTIY
11	TRBV6-5	TRBJ1-2	NA	ASSSTDRTSYT
11	TRBV24-1	TRBJ1-1	NA	ATILHENTEAF
13	TRBV9	TRBJ2-5	NA	ASSASLGYQETQY
13	TRBV6-2/TRBV6-3	TRBJ2-5	NA	ASSENPSRRETQY
13	TRBV7-3	TRBJ2-2	NA	ASSSRTGYAGELF
12	TRBV30	TRBJ1-5	NA	AWSVGVLNQPQH
12	TRBV7-2	TRBJ1-4	NA	ASSLGGGGEKLF
12	TRBV6-5	TRBJ1-2	NA	ASSSASYNYGYT